Listed here is a single T cell receptor beta chain. Per germline, CDR1 SGHRS and CDR2 YFSETQ. The CDR3 contains 15 residues. V dropped 5 bases and J dropped 0; count of bases not matched to a gene: 4. Primers: 60 Vbeta forward and 13 Jbeta reverse. Measured with immunoSEQ multiplex PCR; TCRdb has only the in-frame clones, and not every one. The data contain 95,000 to 150,000 clones, 76% of them seen just once; the ten biggest clones take up 1.5% to 2.5%. The sample belongs to a study of cytomegalovirus exposure and HLA in healthy donors. The chain recombines TRBV5-1 with TRBJ2-2; TRBD1 matches at 7 bases. The clonotype originates from a man over 45 in good health and CMV-seronegative. Sequencing was performed on PBMCs. CDR3 amino acids: CASSSGTANTGELFF. DNA of the CDR3: TGCGCCAGCAGTTCCGGGACAGCGAACACCGGGGAGCTGTTTTTT.